This TCR beta chain was identified during a study of blood T cell repertoires in COVID-19. Study-level background: Samples representing acute and convalescent COVID-19 were sourced from the United States, Italy and Spain. Sample material is recorded as cDNA or gDNA derived from T cells, B-cell-depleted T cells, or PBMCs.

Per the original methods: Amplification of reference gene primers provided the estimated nucleated cell counts. The protocol was immunoSEQ multiplex PCR, while the TCRdb copy is restricted to in-frame clones and leaves out a portion. D and trimming come from the DNA, and the V and J calls and clone size come from that table. The repertoire includes about 170,000 clones, about 86% of them detected once, and roughly 2.6% sits in the top ten. The V gene's germline CDR1 is KGHDR and CDR2 SFDVKD. The CDR3 contains 14 residues. The germline V and J ends were trimmed by 2 bases and 4 bases, with 11 bases remaining between them.

Sequencing was carried out using peripheral blood. This TCR came from a human donor with acute or convalescent COVID-19. The donor label of this sample is uncertain. The chain employs TRBV24-1 and TRBJ2-7; tentative D call: TRBD1 (6 bases). The CDR3: CATSDSKGVYEQYF. CDR3 nucleotide sequence: TGTGCCACCAGTGATTCAAAGGGGGTGTACGAGCAGTACTTC.